This section outlines one TCR beta chain sequence together with its context. This sample is part of a study of blood T cell repertoires in COVID-19. The V gene lost 4 bases and the J gene lost 3 bases, with 8 bases spanning the gap. There are 13 residues in the CDR3. Germline values: CDR1 MNHEY, CDR2 SVGEGT. The table came from immunoSEQ multiplex PCR; TCRdb's copy has only in-frame clones and leaves some out. The top ten clones hold around 1.7% of a sample with approximately 98,000 clones, roughly 70% of them seen once. The source material was peripheral blood. The TCR was taken from a woman aged 40-49 years with acute or convalescent COVID-19. The chain employs TRBV6-2 or TRBV6-3 and TRBJ2-3; maybe TRBD2 (6 bases). The CDR3 sequence: CASSFGGTDTQYF. The CDR3 DNA reads TGTGCCAGCAGTTTCGGGGGTACAGATACGCAGTATTTT.